The 25 T cell receptor beta chains below all came from one sample that was sequenced in a study of a mutant IDH1 vaccine in newly diagnosed glioma. These receptors have no identified antigens. Time point defined: week 47, end of study. Every vaccination contained 300 ug of the mutant IDH1 20-mer peptide and was paired with topical imiquimod. Assay used: immunoSEQ multiplex PCR; TCRdb lists only in-frame clones, some missing. The repertoire holds around 61,000 clones, with 60% to 80% as singletons. This specimen consisted of PBMCs, obtained from a glioma patient whose treatment included an IDH1 peptide vaccine. Every receptor here comes from a man between 45 and 60 years old with glioma.

CDR3 loop: CASSLGAQNNEQFF. CDR3 nucleotide sequence: TGTGCCAGCAGCTTAGGGGCCCAAAACAATGAGCAGTTCTTC. This chain joins TRBV5-4 and TRBJ2-1; maybe TRBD1 (5 bases). CDR1 and CDR2 (germline): SGHNT, YYREEE (reference sequence). The ends were cut back, 2 bases at V and 5 bases at J, with 11 bases in the middle. This CDR3 is 14 amino acids long.

This chain links TRBV2 with TRBJ2-4; D gene ambiguous. Germline V gene data show CDR1 as SNHLY and CDR2 as FYNNEI. This CDR3 is built from 11 residues. The V and J ends lost 3 bases and 13 bases respectively, with 10 bases between them. The CDR3: CASSESSKQYF. As DNA, the CDR3 is TGTGCCAGCAGTGAGAGTAGCAAACAGTACTTC.

The rearrangement uses TRBV5-4 and TRBJ2-7, with TRBD2 as a possible D gene (7 bases). Germline CDR1 and CDR2: SGHNT and YYREEE (reference sequence). Trimming left V 0 bases short and J 2 bases short, with 9 bases between. The CDR3 length is 14 residues. The CDR3, as DNA: TGTGCCAGCAGCTTGGAGGGGGGGGCCTACGAGCAGTACTTC. This gives the protein CASSLEGGAYEQYF.

The chain employs TRBV27 and TRBJ1-2; maybe TRBD1 (6 bases). The CDR3 has 16 residues. V lost 5 bases to trimming and J lost 0 bases, with 16 bases between them. Germline values: CDR1 MNHEY, CDR2 SMNVEV (reference sequence). The CDR3 reads CASSPGDRLANYGYTF. The CDR3 coding sequence is TGTGCCAGCAGTCCAGGCGACAGGTTAGCTAACTATGGCTACACCTTC.

V and J are TRBV5-8 and TRBJ1-1; TRBD1 matches 8 bases. The length of the CDR3 is 16 residues. Germline trimming cut 0 bases from V and 4 bases from J; bases unmatched to any gene: 8. Germline CDR1 reads SGHTS; CDR2 reads YDEGEE. DNA for the CDR3: TGTGCCAGCAGCTTGGAAGGGGCCAGGGGGCTCACTGAAGCTTTCTTT. Its protein is CASSLEGARGLTEAFF. Combining the CDR3 with reference TRBV5-8 and TRBJ1-1 gives the whole variable domain EAGVTQSPTHLIKTRGQQATLRCSPISGHTSVYWYQQALGLGLQFLLWYDEGEERNRGNFPPRFSGRQFPNYSSELNVNALELEDSALYLCASSLEGARGLTEAFFGQGTRLTVV.

The J gene is TRBJ2-2, the V gene TRBV19; D may be TRBD2 (5 bases). Germline-derived CDR1 and CDR2 are LNHDA and SQIVND (reference sequence). Trimming left V 7 bases short and J 2 bases short, with 17 bases between. The CDR3 is made up of 16 amino acids. The CDR3 region is CASTLTSDTNTGELFF. In DNA, the CDR3 is TGTGCCAGTACCTTAACTAGTGACACAAACACCGGGGAGCTGTTTTTT.

The rearrangement joins TRBV7-9 to TRBJ2-5; possible D gene TRBD2, 5 bases. Germline CDR1 and CDR2: SEHNR and FQNEAQ (reference sequence). The CDR3 contains 15 residues. Trimming took 5 bases from V and 0 from J, leaving 13 bases between them. Here the CDR3 DNA reads TGTGCCAGCAGCCCCCCGAGGGCACACCAAGAGACCCAGTACTTC. This translates into CASSPPRAHQETQYF.

The chain employs TRBV9 and TRBJ1-2, with 7 bases aligning to TRBD1. The V and J ends lost 4 bases and 2 bases, in that order; junction bases with no gene match: 8. Germline V gene data show CDR1 as SGDLS and CDR2 as YYNGEE. The CDR3 is 15 amino acids. CDR3 sequence reads: CASSLRTTGNYGYTF. DNA for the CDR3: TGTGCCAGCAGCCTACGAACGACAGGGAACTATGGCTACACCTTC.

This chain uses TRBV6-1 with TRBJ2-7; D remains ambiguous. CDR1 MNHNS and CDR2 SASEGT come from the germline V gene. V was clipped by 2 bases and J by 5 bases, with 13 bases between them. The CDR3 length is 14 residues. For the CDR3, the DNA is TGTGCCAGCAGTGAAAGCCAAGGCTTCGACGAGCAGTACTTC. It is translated as CASSESQGFDEQYF.

The chain links TRBV15 to TRBJ2-7, with D perhaps TRBD2 (5 bases). With 0 bases removed from V and 0 bases from J, the gap between germline ends came to 9 bases. CDR1 is LNHNV and CDR2 is YYDKDF in the germline V gene (reference sequence). The CDR3 spans 15 residues. CDR3 in DNA: TGTGCCACCAGCAGAGATGACCGGGACTCCTACGAGCAGTACTTC. Amino acid sequence: CATSRDDRDSYEQYF. Drawing the rest from reference TRBV15 and TRBJ2-7, the complete variable domain is DAMVIQNPRYQVTQFGKPVTLSCSQTLNHNVMYWYQQKSSQAPKLLFHYYDKDFNNEADTPDNFQSRRPNTSFCFLDIRSPGLGDTAMYLCATSRDDRDSYEQYFGPGTRLTVT.

V is TRBV9 and J is TRBJ2-1; D may be TRBD2 (6 bases). Between the trimmed V and J ends, which lost 0 bases and 7 bases, there was a span of 14 bases. Germline lookup yields CDR1 SGDLS and CDR2 YYNGEE. The CDR3 is 15 amino acids. CDR3 sequence: CASSVALGLANEQFF. The CDR3 nucleotides read TGTGCCAGCAGCGTAGCATTGGGGCTAGCGAATGAGCAGTTCTTC.

The rearrangement links TRBV7-9 to TRBJ1-1, with D tentatively TRBD1 (6 bases). The CDR3 has 14 residues. Per the germline V gene, CDR1 is SEHNR and CDR2 is FQNEAQ (reference sequence). V gave up 5 bases and J gave up 0 bases, with 10 bases separating them. CDR3 region: CASSPGQMNTEAFF. The DNA for the CDR3 is TGTGCCAGCAGCCCTGGACAGATGAACACTGAAGCTTTCTTT.

V usage is TRBV5-6 and J usage is TRBJ1-2, with no clear D. This CDR3 has 13 residues. Trimming shortened V by 7 bases and J by 0 bases, and 10 bases separated the two germline ends. The germline V gene has CDR1 SGHDT and CDR2 YYEEEE. The CDR3 sequence is CASFGRSNYGYTF. Here the CDR3 DNA reads TGTGCCAGCTTCGGACGCTCTAACTATGGCTACACCTTC.

The rearrangement joins TRBV10-2 to TRBJ1-6, with D perhaps TRBD1 (5 bases). Germline V gene sequence: CDR1 WSHSY, CDR2 SAAADI. The CDR3 has 14 amino acids. The V end lost 7 bases, the J end lost 7 bases, and 14 bases lay between the germline ends. In nucleotides, the CDR3 is TGCGCCAGCATGGGGGGGGGAAGGAATTCACCCCTCCACTTT. Its translation is CASMGGGRNSPLHF.

This clone was counted a few times. The rearrangement joins TRBV7-2 to TRBJ2-1; D is perhaps TRBD2 (5 bases). The V gene lost 3 bases and the J gene lost 9 bases, with 15 bases spanning the gap. Germline lookup yields CDR1 SGHTA and CDR2 FQGNSA. This CDR3 has 14 residues. The CDR3 reads CASSFGILNSEQFF. The CDR3 coding sequence is TGTGCCAGCAGCTTCGGGATCCTTAATAGTGAGCAGTTCTTC.

This clone was observed a handful of times. The chain employs TRBV27 and TRBJ1-1; maybe TRBD1 (6 bases). The length of the CDR3 is 13 residues. Germline V gene lookup returns CDR1 MNHEY and CDR2 SMNVEV (reference sequence). The V end lost 7 bases, the J end lost 7 bases, and 16 bases lay between the germline ends. The CDR3 coding sequence is TGTGCCAGCATTCAGACAGGAACCCGTGAAGCTTTCTTT. Amino acid sequence: CASIQTGTREAFF.

This rearrangement joins TRBV5-1 to TRBJ1-1; 9 bases are shared with TRBD1. The CDR3 runs to 12 residues. CDR1 SGHRS and CDR2 YFSETQ come from the germline V gene. J gave up 10 bases and V 4 bases, and 5 bases lay outside the gene matches. In nucleotides, the CDR3 is TGCGCCAGCAGCCTGGACAGGGGTTCAGCTTTCTTT. Translating it yields CASSLDRGSAFF.

This clone was observed a single time. V and J are TRBV29-1 and TRBJ1-2; D gene unclear. V shed 2 bases and J shed 4 bases, with 8 bases lying between them. This CDR3 spans 12 amino acids. The germline gives CDR1 SQVTM, CDR2 ANQGSEA. The CDR3 nucleotides read TGCAGCGTTGAAATGGACGGCTATGGCTACACCTTC. It codes for CSVEMDGYGYTF.

Only a few counts were recorded for this clone. J is TRBJ2-1 and V is TRBV4-2, with 10 bases fitting TRBD2. The germline CDR1 and CDR2 sequences are LGHNA and YNFKEQ. The CDR3 is 16 residues long. The V gene end was trimmed by 0 bases and the J gene end by 9 bases; junction bases not matched to a gene: 8. CDR3 bases: TGTGCCAGCAGCCAAGATTTGGTACTAGCGGGGCCTGAGCAGTTCTTC. This codes for CASSQDLVLAGPEQFF.

Here the CDR3 DNA reads TGTGCCAGCAGCTTCCCCCTGGGGATTCAAGAGACCCAGTACTTC. It is translated as CASSFPLGIQETQYF. This sequence joins TRBV5-6 and TRBJ2-5; D gene unclear. This CDR3 spans 15 amino acids. From germline, CDR1 is SGHDT and CDR2 YYEEEE. V was cut by 2 bases and J by 2 bases, with 13 bases left in between.

The chain uses TRBV30 and TRBJ2-1, with D perhaps TRBD1 or TRBD2 (6 bases each). V was cut by 0 bases and J by 2 bases, with 14 bases left in between. Germline loops: CDR1 GTSNPN, CDR2 SVGIG (reference sequence). The CDR3 spans 16 residues. The CDR3 is CAWSVLRGAAYNEQFF. The DNA of the CDR3 is TGTGCCTGGAGTGTACTTAGGGGGGCTGCCTACAATGAGCAGTTCTTC.

The chain uses TRBV19 and TRBJ2-2; D is unresolved. The germline V gene encodes CDR1 LNHDA and CDR2 SQIVND (reference sequence). V lost 7 bases and J lost 3, with 6 bases in between. The CDR3 extends over 12 amino acids. In DNA form, the CDR3 reads TGTGCCAGTACTGTAGACACCGGGGAGCTGTTTTTT. Its protein is CASTVDTGELFF.

The chain recombines TRBV19 with TRBJ2-3, with 8 bases aligning to TRBD2. This CDR3 is built from 15 residues. The germline CDR1 and CDR2 sequences are LNHDA and SQIVND (reference sequence). J was trimmed by 3 bases and V by 7 bases; bases with no gene match: 9. In nucleotides, the CDR3 is TGTGCCAGTAAGCAACGGGGGGGCGAGACAGATACGCAGTATTTT. It specifies CASKQRGGETDTQYF.

This sequence joins TRBV27 and TRBJ2-2; TRBD1 aligns across 9 bases. This CDR3 region has 13 residues. Germline CDR1 reads MNHEY; CDR2 reads SMNVEV (reference sequence). After removal of 8 bases from V and 6 bases from J, the junction contained 4 bases not matched to a gene. CDR3 DNA: TGTGCCAGCGGACAGGGGAGAGCCGGGGAGCTGTTTTTT. Its translation: CASGQGRAGELFF.

The V call is TRBV7-2, the J call TRBJ2-2; 7 bases are a match to TRBD1. After removal of 2 bases from V and 8 bases from J, the junction contained 8 bases not matched to a gene. Germline assignment: CDR1 SGHTA and CDR2 FQGNSA. There are 15 residues in the CDR3. CDR3 sequence (DNA): TGTGCCAGCAGCTTAACCGGGACAGTGGCTGGGGAGCTGTTTTTT. This encodes CASSLTGTVAGELFF.